This paragraph covers one TCR beta chain sequence. Its matching antigen is unknown. The entry originates in a study of CD8+CD57+ T cells in acquired aplastic anemia. The overall study: The study obtained an average of about 3.4 ug of DNA from sorted CD4+ and CD8+ cells.

According to the study, genomic DNA was the template for TCR beta VDJ and CDR3 profiling. TCRdb independently ran MiXCR on the reads; one entry per CDR3 protein. Of around 190,000 distinct CDR3 sequences in the sample, less than 65% are singletons; the top ten hold 16%. Study-wide points: The study identified 25 to 30 CD8+ CDR3 sequences shared by patients and controls.

The clonotype was recovered from a human donor in good health, serving as a control. The specimen sequenced was sorted CD4+, CD8+, or CD8+CD57+ T cells (not recorded which) from PBMCs.

The CDR3 coding sequence is TGTGCCAGCAGCTTAGATCTGGATAGCGGGGATGAGCAGTTCTTC. Translating it yields CASSLDLDSGDEQFF. V and J are TRBV11-2 and TRBJ2-1, with 8 bases lining up with TRBD2. V lost 0 bases and J lost 8; bases outside the gene matches: 6. The CDR3 is 15 amino acids. Germline-derived CDR1 and CDR2 are SGHAT and FQNNGV. The full variable domain, its missing parts supplied by reference TRBV11-2 and TRBJ2-1, is EAGVAQSPRYKIIEKRQSVAFWCNPISGHATLYWYQQILGQGPKLLIQFQNNGVVDDSQLPKDRFSAERLKGVDSTLKIQPAKLEDSAVYLCASSLDLDSGDEQFFGPGTRLTVL.